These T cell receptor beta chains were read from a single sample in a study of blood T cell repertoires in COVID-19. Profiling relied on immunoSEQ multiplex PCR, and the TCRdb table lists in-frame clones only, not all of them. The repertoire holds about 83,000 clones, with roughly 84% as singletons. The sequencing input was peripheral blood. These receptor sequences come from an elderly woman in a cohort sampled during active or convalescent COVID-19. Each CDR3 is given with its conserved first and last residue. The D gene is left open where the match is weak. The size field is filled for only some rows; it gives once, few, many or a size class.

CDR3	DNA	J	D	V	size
CASSKNCGEGDSTGELFF	TGTGCCAGCAGCAAAAATTGTGGGGAGGGAGATTCCACCGGGGAGCTGTTTTTT	TRBJ2-2	.	TRBV12-1	.
CASSLRGLANEKLFF	TGTGCCAGCAGTTTAAGGGGGCTAGCTAATGAAAAACTGTTTTTT	TRBJ1-4	TRBD1	TRBV28	.
CASSLEGFEQYF	TGTGCCAGCAGCTTGGAGGGGTTCGAGCAGTACTTC	TRBJ2-7	.	TRBV5-4	.
CAWSVTGQPQHF	TGTGCCTGGAGTGTGACAGGTCAGCCCCAGCATTTT	TRBJ1-5	.	TRBV30	once
CASISRGTDTQYF	TGTGCCAGTATATCGCGCGGCACAGATACGCAGTATTTT	TRBJ2-3	.	TRBV19	.
CASSSGQAPPGYGYTF	TGTGCCAGCAGCTCGGGACAGGCACCCCCGGGTTATGGCTACACCTTC	TRBJ1-2	TRBD1	TRBV5-4	.
CASSPHPGTSLTDTQYF	TGTGCCAGCAGCCCCCACCCCGGGACATCCCTCACAGATACGCAGTATTTT	TRBJ2-3	.	TRBV7-8	.
CASSPRGQGVENEKLFF	TGTGCCAGCTCACCTAGGGGACAGGGCGTGGAAAATGAAAAACTGTTTTTT	TRBJ1-4	TRBD1	TRBV18	.
CASSPGQGQPQHF	TGTGCCAGCAGCCCGGGACAGGGACAGCCCCAGCATTTT	TRBJ1-5	TRBD1	TRBV7-2	.
CASESDRGNTEAFF	TGTGCCAGCGAATCCGACCGGGGGAACACTGAAGCTTTCTTT	TRBJ1-1	.	TRBV5-6	once
CASSLVGGEVHGYTF	TGCGCCAGCAGCTTGGTGGGGGGTGAGGTTCATGGCTACACCTTC	TRBJ1-2	.	TRBV5-1	.
CASSLTSGITYNEQFF	TGTGCCAGCAGCTTAACTAGCGGGATCACCTACAATGAGCAGTTCTTC	TRBJ2-1	TRBD2	TRBV7-3	.
CASSILRQGYEKLFF	TGTGCCAGTAGTATCCTTCGACAGGGGTATGAAAAACTGTTTTTT	TRBJ1-4	TRBD1	TRBV19	.
CASSTQALFYEQYF	TGTGCCAGTAGTACTCAAGCCCTCTTCTACGAGCAGTACTTC	TRBJ2-7	.	TRBV19	.
CASSPLLAGILKSSTDTQYF	TGTGCCAGTAGTCCCCTACTAGCGGGAATCCTCAAATCTAGCACAGATACGCAGTATTTT	TRBJ2-3	TRBD2	TRBV19	.
CASSSAGEVGTDTQYF	TGTGCCAGCAGCTCCGCAGGGGAAGTTGGCACAGATACGCAGTATTTT	TRBJ2-3	.	TRBV11-2	.
CAISPTGTGVSGELFF	TGTGCCATCAGTCCTACCGGGACAGGGGTCTCCGGGGAGCTGTTTTTT	TRBJ2-2	TRBD1	TRBV10-3	once
CASSKTPLANTDTQYF	TGTGCCAGCAGCAAAACTCCGCTAGCCAACACAGATACGCAGTATTTT	TRBJ2-3	.	TRBV9	.
CRPTGEETQYF	TGCAGGCCTACAGGGGAAGAGACCCAGTACTTC	TRBJ2-5	TRBD1	TRBV20-1	many
CASSPRGRSNEKLFF	TGTGCCAGCAGCCCACGCGGGAGGAGCAATGAAAAACTGTTTTTT	TRBJ1-4	.	TRBV28	.
CASSSPGTGRNTEAFF	TGTGCCAGCAGTTCCCCGGGGACAGGGAGAAACACTGAAGCTTTCTTT	TRBJ1-1	TRBD1	TRBV27	.
CASSKNGTGGLRYEQYF	TGCGCCAGCAGCAAGAACGGGACAGGGGGCCTTCGCTACGAGCAGTACTTC	TRBJ2-7	TRBD1	TRBV5-1	.